Included here is one T cell receptor (beta chain) sequence, with context. This entry belongs to a study of control samples from healthy donors and cancer patients. Per germline, CDR1 MDHEN and CDR2 SYDVKM. The germline V and J ends were trimmed by 1 base and 5 bases, with 18 bases remaining between them. The CDR3 runs to 17 residues. The protocol was immunoSEQ multiplex PCR, while the TCRdb copy is restricted to in-frame clones and leaves out a portion. The data contain roughly 69,000 clones, 87% of them singletons. The rearrangement uses TRBV28 and TRBJ1-5; D is possibly TRBD1 (6 bases). The sequence came from a woman aged 45 to 65 with head and neck cancer. Sequenced input: PBMCs. CDR3 amino acids: CASSLSIIGAGDQPQHF. The CDR3 bases are TGTGCCAGCAGTTTATCTATCATCGGGGCAGGGGATCAGCCCCAGCATTTT.